Shown below are 26 T cell receptor beta chains from a single sample sequenced in a study of T-cell reconstitution after alpha-beta-depleted transplantation in children. TCRbeta library construction was performed incorporating unique molecular identifiers. In TCRdb, the PCR reads were re-called with MiXCR into one record per CDR3 protein. The sample includes some 600,000 distinct CDR3 sequences, roughly 17% of them seen just once. This sample comprised PBMCs from the stem cell graft donor, obtained from the stem cell graft. The receptor source for this set is a human donor who donated a stem cell graft to a child with acute myeloid leukemia.

The chain links TRBV4-3 to TRBJ2-7; TRBD2 agrees at 7 bases. CDR1 and CDR2 from the germline V gene are LGHNA and YSLEER. The CDR3 runs 15 residues. J gave up 3 bases and V 3 bases, and 8 bases lay outside the gene matches. DNA of the CDR3: TGCGCCAGCAGCCAGAACCCGGGACTAAGCTACGAGCAGTACTTC. Its protein product is CASSQNPGLSYEQYF.

This clonotype was detected a few times. This chain links TRBV20-1 with TRBJ2-3, with 10 bases fitting TRBD2. Trimming at V came to 1 base and at J to 4 bases, leaving 11 bases not matched to a gene. The CDR3 consists of 17 residues. Germline V CDR1 and CDR2: DFQATT, SNEGSKA (reference sequence). DNA for the CDR3: TGCAGTGCTAGAGTTTTACCCAGCGGGGGGGTGGCAGATACGCAGTATTTT. The encoded protein is CSARVLPSGGVADTQYF.

The table lists this clonotype with a few counts. The chain recombines TRBV5-5 with TRBJ1-1; D is possibly TRBD1 (5 bases). V lost 2 bases and J 3 bases, leaving 11 bases between the germline ends. This CDR3 comprises 14 residues. Germline CDR1 is SGHKS and CDR2 is YYEKEE (reference sequence). The CDR3 nucleotides read TGTGCCAGCAGCTTTTATTGGGGGGACACTGAAGCTTTCTTT. Its protein is CASSFYWGDTEAFF.

This chain joins TRBV5-1 and TRBJ1-1; 7 bases are shared with TRBD1. V lost 3 bases, J lost 1 base, and 3 bases stayed unmatched. The CDR3 sequence is 14 residues long. Germline V gene sequence: CDR1 SGHRS, CDR2 YFSETQ. The CDR3 bases are TGCGCCAGCAGCTGGGGACAGCAGAACACTGAAGCTTTCTTT. Residues: CASSWGQQNTEAFF.

The chain has TRBV18 and TRBJ1-1; 9 positions agree with TRBD1. Losses at the gene ends were 8 bases for V and 1 base for J; bases not matched to a gene: 2. Germline loops: CDR1 KGHSH, CDR2 LQKENI. The CDR3 contains 13 residues. CDR3 protein: CASGGQGNTEAFF. DNA for the CDR3: TGTGCCAGCGGGGGACAGGGGAACACTGAAGCTTTCTTT.

This chain joins TRBV7-9 and TRBJ2-7; D is unresolved. This CDR3 region has 13 residues. Trimming took 6 bases from V and 3 from J, leaving 12 bases between them. The germline V gene encodes CDR1 SEHNR and CDR2 FQNEAQ (reference sequence). In DNA, the CDR3 is TGTGCCAGCAGTCGCGACGGGTTCTACGAGCAGTACGTC. It yields the protein CASSRDGFYEQYV.

The table lists this clonotype with many counts. The chain employs TRBV7-9 and TRBJ1-1, with D uncertain. The V and J ends lost 2 bases and 6 bases respectively, with 7 bases between them. Germline V gene data show CDR1 as SEHNR and CDR2 as FQNEAQ (reference sequence). This CDR3 is 12 amino acids long. CDR3 sequence: CASSLLEAEAFF. CDR3 coding DNA: TGTGCCAGCAGCTTATTGGAGGCTGAAGCTTTCTTT.

This clonotype was observed many times. V and J are TRBV4-3 and TRBJ1-1; D is uncertain. Germline V lookup: CDR1 LGHNA, CDR2 YSLEER. V was cut by 0 bases and J by 0 bases, with 8 bases left in between. The CDR3 contains 15 residues. The CDR3 sequence: CASSQDPKMNTEAFF. In DNA form, the CDR3 reads TGCGCCAGCAGCCAAGATCCTAAGATGAACACTGAAGCTTTCTTT.

This clonotype was recorded a few times. The genes are TRBV7-3 and TRBJ2-5, with D maybe TRBD1 (6 bases). Trimming cost V 0 bases and J 1 base, with 9 bases left between them. This CDR3 region has 15 residues. From germline, CDR1 is SGHTA and CDR2 FQGTGA. This CDR3 is CASSLTPTGQETQYF. In DNA, the CDR3 is TGTGCCAGCAGCTTAACCCCGACAGGCCAAGAGACCCAGTACTTC.

The sample holds many counts of this clonotype. The chain combines TRBV11-2 with TRBJ2-7, with 8 bases identical to TRBD1. V trimming: 5 bases; J trimming: 4 bases; junction bases outside the gene matches: 7. The CDR3 has 14 residues. Germline values: CDR1 SGHAT, CDR2 FQNNGV. The CDR3 nucleotides read TGTGCCAGCAGCATCCATCAGGGGGCATACGAGCAGTACTTC. Translation: CASSIHQGAYEQYF.

The sample holds many counts of this clonotype. V usage is TRBV29-1 and J usage is TRBJ1-1, with TRBD1 matching over 8 bases. The length of the CDR3 is 14 residues. V was pared by 2 bases and J by 2 bases, with 4 bases of the junction left unmatched. Germline V gives CDR1 SQVTM, CDR2 ANQGSEA. The CDR3: CSVEQGARNTEAFF. The CDR3 DNA sequence: TGCAGCGTTGAACAGGGGGCTAGAAACACTGAAGCTTTCTTT.

The chain couples TRBV15 to TRBJ1-5; D not certain. The germline V gene encodes CDR1 LNHNV and CDR2 YYDKDF (reference sequence). V gave up 0 bases and J gave up 5 bases, with 11 bases separating them. CDR3 size: 15 residues. Here the CDR3 DNA reads TGTGCCACCAGCAGAGAGTTGGGGTTGTATCAGCCCCAGCATTTT. It yields the protein CATSRELGLYQPQHF.

This clonotype was counted ten times or more. The V call is TRBV10-3, the J call TRBJ2-7; D unclear. The V gene lost 6 bases and the J gene lost 0 bases, with 6 bases spanning the gap. The CDR3 loop spans 12 amino acids. CDR1 is ENHRY and CDR2 is SYGVKD in the germline V gene. The CDR3 loop reads CAIRGDSYEQYV. CDR3 DNA: TGTGCCATCAGGGGTGACTCCTACGAGCAGTACGTC.

This clonotype occurred many times. The genes are TRBV7-2 and TRBJ2-5; 7 positions agree with TRBD2. CDR3 length: 14 amino acids. The V segment lost 5 bases and the J segment 3 bases; nucleotides outside the gene matches: 6. CDR1 and CDR2 from the germline V gene are SGHTA and FQGNSA. This chain's CDR3 is CASSRRRGEETQYF. DNA for the CDR3: TGTGCCAGCAGCCGACGCCGGGGGGAAGAGACCCAGTACTTC.

This clonotype has more than one count but fewer than ten. The chain combines TRBV6-4 with TRBJ2-7, with D maybe TRBD1 (5 bases). The CDR3 sequence is 12 residues long. Trimming shortened V by 5 bases and J by 3 bases, and 8 bases separated the two germline ends. The germline gives CDR1 MRHNA, CDR2 SNTAGT. CDR3 DNA sequence: TGTGCCAGCAGTCGACAGTTCTACGAGCAGTACTTC. Translation: CASSRQFYEQYF.

The chain is built from TRBV24-1 and TRBJ2-5; D is uncertain. This CDR3 region has 10 residues. Trimming stripped 7 bases from V and 4 bases from J, with 3 bases between. CDR1 KGHDR and CDR2 SFDVKD come from the germline V gene. This CDR3 is CATRRETQYF. For the CDR3, the DNA is TGTGCCACCAGGCGAGAGACCCAGTACTTC.

Ten or more counts support this clonotype. The V and J genes are TRBV20-1 and TRBJ1-5; D perhaps matches TRBD1 (5 bases). Looked up from germline, CDR1 is DFQATT and CDR2 is SNEGSKA (reference sequence). Trimming took 1 base from V and 5 from J, leaving 15 bases between them. This CDR3 is 15 amino acids long. CDR3 amino acids: CSARGAGMSYQPQHF. CDR3 nucleotide sequence: TGCAGTGCTAGAGGGGCAGGGATGAGTTATCAGCCCCAGCATTTT.

This chain uses TRBV3-1 with TRBJ1-2; no clear D. CDR3 length: 13 residues. CDR1 and CDR2 from the germline V gene are LGHDT and YNNKEL (reference sequence). V was clipped by 0 bases and J by 5 bases, with 7 bases between them. DNA for the CDR3: TGTGCCAGCAGCCAAGATCTCCGTTATGGCTACACCTTC. It specifies CASSQDLRYGYTF.

The chain carries TRBV5-1 and TRBJ1-1; no firm D call. The V and J ends lost 5 bases and 0 bases respectively, with 17 bases between them. Germline CDR1 SGHRS, CDR2 YFSETQ. The CDR3 runs to 16 residues. The CDR3 sequence: CASRGGSLQMNTEAFF. The DNA for the CDR3 is TGCGCCAGCAGAGGAGGATCCCTGCAAATGAACACTGAAGCTTTCTTT.

This clonotype was detected a few times. The V gene is TRBV4-1, the J gene TRBJ1-1, with 9 bases that match TRBD1. CDR3 length: 14 residues. Germline V lookup: CDR1 MGHRA, CDR2 YSYEKL. The V gene end was trimmed by 0 bases and the J gene end by 6 bases; junction bases not matched to a gene: 2. Written as DNA, the CDR3 is TGCGCCAGCAGCCAAGATAGGGACAGGGCTGAAGCTTTCTTT. This gives the protein CASSQDRDRAEAFF.

This clonotype has more than one count but fewer than ten. V usage is TRBV30 and J usage is TRBJ2-1, with D tentatively TRBD2 (6 bases). The CDR3 runs to 14 residues. With 2 bases removed from V and 2 bases from J, the gap between germline ends came to 10 bases. Germline V CDR1 and CDR2: GTSNPN, SVGIG (reference sequence). Here the CDR3 DNA reads TGTGCCTGGAGTTCGGGGGTCCCCTACAATGAGCAGTTCTTC. Its translation: CAWSSGVPYNEQFF. The full variable domain, in which reference TRBV30 and TRBJ2-1 provide the parts outside the CDR3, is SQTIHQWPATLVQPVGSPLSLECTVEGTSNPNLYWYRQAAGRGLQLLFYSVGIGQISSEVPQNLSASRPQDRQFILSSKKLLLSDSGFYLCAWSSGVPYNEQFFGPGTRLTVL.

V gene TRBV4-3 combines with J gene TRBJ1-1; D perhaps matches TRBD1 (6 bases). The germline CDR1 and CDR2 sequences are LGHNA and YSLEER. Trimming took off 4 bases at V and 2 bases at J, with 14 bases between the two ends. The CDR3 is 15 amino acids. CDR3 sequence reads: CASSPVQGFNTEAFF. CDR3 nucleotides: TGCGCCAGCAGCCCCGTTCAGGGGTTCAACACTGAAGCTTTCTTT.

This clonotype was observed a few times. The V and J genes are TRBV20-1 and TRBJ1-5; D remains unclear. Trimming left V 4 bases short and J 0 bases short, with 19 bases between. Germline V lookup: CDR1 DFQATT, CDR2 SNEGSKA (reference sequence). This CDR3 comprises 17 residues. CDR3 residues: CSATPSGHDYSNQPQHF. CDR3 DNA sequence: TGCAGTGCTACCCCGTCCGGCCACGATTATAGCAATCAGCCCCAGCATTTT.

This clonotype showed up just a few times. The V call is TRBV7-2, the J call TRBJ1-2; D is unresolved. V lost 3 bases, J lost 4 bases, and 9 bases lay in between. The CDR3 is made up of 13 amino acids. Germline-derived CDR1 and CDR2 are SGHTA and FQGNSA. The CDR3 protein is CASSFQTSYGYTF. The CDR3 DNA reads TGTGCCAGCAGCTTTCAGACGAGCTATGGCTACACCTTC.

The genes are TRBV30 and TRBJ1-1; a possible D gene is TRBD1 (5 bases). The V gene's germline CDR1 is GTSNPN and CDR2 SVGIG (reference sequence). There are 14 residues in the CDR3. V lost 3 bases and J 4 bases, leaving 15 bases between the germline ends. The CDR3 DNA follows: TGTGCCTGGAGGAGAGGCCCCCAGGGCACTGAAGCTTTCTTT. Translation gives CAWRRGPQGTEAFF.

The sample holds many counts of this clonotype. The rearrangement uses TRBV24-1 and TRBJ2-1; D tentatively fits TRBD1 or TRBD2 (5 bases each). The germline V gene has CDR1 KGHDR and CDR2 SFDVKD. The ends were cut back, 5 bases at V and 6 bases at J, with 13 bases in the middle. CDR3 size: 14 residues. CDR3: CATSGLEGFNEQFF. CDR3 DNA: TGTGCCACCAGTGGCCTCGAGGGGTTCAATGAGCAGTTCTTC.